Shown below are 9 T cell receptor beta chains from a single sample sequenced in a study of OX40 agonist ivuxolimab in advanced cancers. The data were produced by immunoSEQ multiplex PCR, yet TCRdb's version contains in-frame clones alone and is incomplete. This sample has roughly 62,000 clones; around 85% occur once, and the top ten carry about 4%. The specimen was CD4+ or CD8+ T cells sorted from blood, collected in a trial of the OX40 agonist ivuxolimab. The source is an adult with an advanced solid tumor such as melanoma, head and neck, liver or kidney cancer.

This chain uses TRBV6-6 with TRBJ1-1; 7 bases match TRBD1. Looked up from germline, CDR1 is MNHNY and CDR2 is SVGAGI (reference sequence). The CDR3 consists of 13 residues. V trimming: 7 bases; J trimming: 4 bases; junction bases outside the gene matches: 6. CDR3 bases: TGTGCCAGCACCGCCCCAGGGGGCACTGAAGCTTTCTTT. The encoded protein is CASTAPGGTEAFF.

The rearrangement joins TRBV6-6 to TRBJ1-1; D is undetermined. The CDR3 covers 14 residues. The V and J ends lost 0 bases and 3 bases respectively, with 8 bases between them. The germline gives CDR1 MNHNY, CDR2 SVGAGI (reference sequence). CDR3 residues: CASSYSGRHTEAFF. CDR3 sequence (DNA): TGTGCCAGCAGTTACTCAGGCAGGCACACTGAAGCTTTCTTT.

CDR3 protein: CAWSPRQGAGEQYF. CDR3 DNA: TGTGCCTGGAGCCCCCGGCAGGGGGCTGGCGAGCAGTACTTC. The genes are TRBV30 and TRBJ2-7; 8 bases match TRBD1. Looked up from germline, CDR1 is GTSNPN and CDR2 is SVGIG (reference sequence). This CDR3 is built from 14 residues. The trim removed 3 bases at V and 6 bases at J, leaving 10 bases unmatched.

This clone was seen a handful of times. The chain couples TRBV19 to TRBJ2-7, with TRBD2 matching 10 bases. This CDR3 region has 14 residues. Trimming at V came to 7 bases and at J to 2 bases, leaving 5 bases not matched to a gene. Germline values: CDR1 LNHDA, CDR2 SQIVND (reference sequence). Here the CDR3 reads CASKVTSGTYEQYF. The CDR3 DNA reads TGTGCCAGTAAAGTAACTAGCGGGACCTACGAGCAGTACTTC.

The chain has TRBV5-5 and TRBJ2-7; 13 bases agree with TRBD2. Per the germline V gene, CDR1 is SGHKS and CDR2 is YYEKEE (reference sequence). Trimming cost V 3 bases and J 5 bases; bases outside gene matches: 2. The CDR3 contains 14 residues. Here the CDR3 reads CASSWTSGRHEQYF. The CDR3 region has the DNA TGTGCCAGCAGCTGGACTAGCGGGAGACACGAGCAGTACTTC. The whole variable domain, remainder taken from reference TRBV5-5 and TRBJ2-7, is DAGVTQSPTHLIKTRGQQVTLRCSPISGHKSVSWYQQVLGQGPQFIFQYYEKEERGRGNFPDRFSARQFPNYSSELNVNALLLGDSALYLCASSWTSGRHEQYFGPGTRLTVT.

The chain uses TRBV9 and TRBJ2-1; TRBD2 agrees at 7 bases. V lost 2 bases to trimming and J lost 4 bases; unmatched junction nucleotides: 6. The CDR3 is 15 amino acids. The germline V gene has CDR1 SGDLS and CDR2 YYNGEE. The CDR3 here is CASSVDTSVYNEQFF. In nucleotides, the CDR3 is TGTGCCAGCAGCGTCGATACTAGCGTATACAATGAGCAGTTCTTC.

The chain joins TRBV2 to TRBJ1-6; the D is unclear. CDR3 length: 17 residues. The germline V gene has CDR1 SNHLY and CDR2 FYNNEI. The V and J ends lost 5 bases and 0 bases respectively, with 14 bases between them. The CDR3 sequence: CASSPEFVGSYNSPLHF. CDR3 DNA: TGTGCCAGCAGTCCTGAATTTGTAGGCTCCTATAATTCACCCCTCCACTTT.

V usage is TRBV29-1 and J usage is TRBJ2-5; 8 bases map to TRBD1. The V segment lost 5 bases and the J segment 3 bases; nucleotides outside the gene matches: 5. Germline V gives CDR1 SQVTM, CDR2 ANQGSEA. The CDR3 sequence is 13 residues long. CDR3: CSVSETGEETQYF. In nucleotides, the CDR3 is TGCAGCGTTTCCGAGACAGGGGAAGAGACCCAGTACTTC.

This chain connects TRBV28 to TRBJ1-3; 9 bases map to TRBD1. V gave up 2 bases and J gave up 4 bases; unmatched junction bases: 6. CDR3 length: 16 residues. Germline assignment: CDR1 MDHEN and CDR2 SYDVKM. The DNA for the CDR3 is TGTGCCAGCAGTTTACCGGGACAGGGTGACGGAAACACCATATATTTT. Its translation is CASSLPGQGDGNTIYF.